This TCR beta chain was retrieved from a study of monozygotic twins with inflammatory bowel disease. Germline V lookup: CDR1 MNHEY, CDR2 SVGEGT. The CDR3 extends over 15 amino acids. Reanalyzing the 5' RACE reads, TCRdb keeps one entry per CDR3 protein, without DNA. In all, the sample yields approximately 140,000 distinct CDR3 sequences. The sequence came from a human donor with ulcerative colitis or Crohn's disease, or a healthy co-twin of an affected twin (not recorded which). The chain recombines TRBV6-2 or TRBV6-3 with TRBJ2-5; lacking DNA, the TRBD2 call made by TCRdb goes unchecked. The sample consisted of blood. CDR3 residues: CASREGRSYQESQYF.